This T cell receptor (beta chain) was sequenced for a study of control samples from healthy donors and cancer patients. Germline-derived CDR1 and CDR2 are WNHNN and SYGVQD (reference sequence). The V and J ends lost 3 bases and 3 bases respectively, with 3 bases between them. The CDR3 has 11 amino acids. Generated by immunoSEQ multiplex PCR, the TCRdb table keeps only in-frame clones and is missing some. The profile shows roughly 150,000 clones, roughly 93% of them singletons. The sequenced sample consisted of blood. J is TRBJ2-7 and V is TRBV10-1; D not resolved. The TCR comes from a man aged 50-59 years in good health. The CDR3 DNA reads TGCGCCAGCAGTGAAGGCTACGAGCAGTACTTC. Its translation: CASSEGYEQYF.